The present T cell receptor (beta chain) was sequenced within a study of Graves' ophthalmopathy and Graves' hyperthyroidism. Study-wide context: Peripheral blood was collected at initial diagnosis, before any treatment. Overall study results and limits: The 13-signature model separated ophthalmopathy from stable hyperthyroidism at roughly 90% sensitivity and around 81% specificity. The blood repertoire also included most expanded thyroid clonotypes above 0.001 frequency.

Ten or more counts support this clonotype. The antigen is unknown. CDR3 length: 13 amino acids. V was clipped by 2 bases and J by 5 bases, with 12 bases between them. Germline CDR1 and CDR2: GTSNPN and SVGIG (reference sequence). The study amplified TCR beta CDR3 regions using RNA transcripts. HTBI-primed RT-PCR formed the first round, and a multiplex PCR formed the second. TCRdb recomputed calls from the multiplex PCR reads with MiXCR, one row per CDR3 protein. The sample includes around 470,000 distinct CDR3 sequences, approximately 15% of them seen just once. Pregnancy or lactation, uncontrolled infections and other autoimmune diseases were grounds for excluding patients.

The chain combines TRBV30 with TRBJ1-1; D might be TRBD1 (5 bases). What was sequenced was blood. This receptor was obtained from a young woman with Graves' ophthalmopathy. The CDR3 bases are TGTGCCTGGAGTTGGGGAGGGGAGACTGAAGCTTTCTTT. Translation: CAWSWGGETEAFF.